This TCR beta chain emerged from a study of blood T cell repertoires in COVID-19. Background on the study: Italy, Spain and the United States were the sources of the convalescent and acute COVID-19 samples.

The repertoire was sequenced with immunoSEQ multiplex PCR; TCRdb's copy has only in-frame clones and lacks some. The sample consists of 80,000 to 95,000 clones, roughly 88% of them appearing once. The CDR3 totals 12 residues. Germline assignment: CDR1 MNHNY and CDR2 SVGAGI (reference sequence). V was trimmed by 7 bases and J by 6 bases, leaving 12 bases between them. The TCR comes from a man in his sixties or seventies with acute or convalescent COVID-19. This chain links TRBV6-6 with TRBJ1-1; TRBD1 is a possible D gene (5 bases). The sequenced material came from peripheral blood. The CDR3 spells CASNPGFAEAFF. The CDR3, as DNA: TGTGCCAGCAACCCAGGGTTCGCTGAAGCTTTCTTT.